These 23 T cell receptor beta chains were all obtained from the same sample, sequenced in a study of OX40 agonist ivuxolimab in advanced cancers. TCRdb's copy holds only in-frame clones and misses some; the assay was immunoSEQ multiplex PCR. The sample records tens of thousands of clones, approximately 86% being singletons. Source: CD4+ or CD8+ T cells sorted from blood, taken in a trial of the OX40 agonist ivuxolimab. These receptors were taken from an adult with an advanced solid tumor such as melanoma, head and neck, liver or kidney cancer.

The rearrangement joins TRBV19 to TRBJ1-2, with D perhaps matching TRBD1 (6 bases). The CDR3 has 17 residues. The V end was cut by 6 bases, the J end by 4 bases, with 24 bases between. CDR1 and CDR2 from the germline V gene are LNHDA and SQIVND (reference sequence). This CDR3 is CASSLRGPEQGSYGYTF. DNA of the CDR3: TGTGCCAGTAGCCTCCGAGGACCGGAACAGGGTAGCTATGGCTACACCTTC.

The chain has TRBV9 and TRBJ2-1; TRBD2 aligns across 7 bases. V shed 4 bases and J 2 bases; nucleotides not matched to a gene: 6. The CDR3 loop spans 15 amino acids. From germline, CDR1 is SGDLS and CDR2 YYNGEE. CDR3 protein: CASSPRGDPYNEQFF. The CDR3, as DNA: TGTGCCAGCAGCCCCCGGGGGGACCCCTACAATGAGCAGTTCTTC.

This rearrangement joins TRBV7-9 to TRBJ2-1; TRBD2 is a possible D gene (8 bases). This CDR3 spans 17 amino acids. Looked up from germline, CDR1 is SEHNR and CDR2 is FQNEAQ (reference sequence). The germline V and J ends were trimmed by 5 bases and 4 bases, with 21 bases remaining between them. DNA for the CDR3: TGTGCCAGCAGCCCAGGGGGGGCGGGAGGCCCATACAATGAGCAGTTCTTC. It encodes CASSPGGAGGPYNEQFF.

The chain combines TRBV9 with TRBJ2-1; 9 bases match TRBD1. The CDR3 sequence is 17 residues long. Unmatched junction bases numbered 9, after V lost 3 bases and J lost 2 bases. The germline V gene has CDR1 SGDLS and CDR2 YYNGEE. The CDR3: CASSARSGTGTYNEQFF. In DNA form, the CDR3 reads TGTGCCAGCAGCGCGCGTTCCGGGACAGGGACCTACAATGAGCAGTTCTTC.

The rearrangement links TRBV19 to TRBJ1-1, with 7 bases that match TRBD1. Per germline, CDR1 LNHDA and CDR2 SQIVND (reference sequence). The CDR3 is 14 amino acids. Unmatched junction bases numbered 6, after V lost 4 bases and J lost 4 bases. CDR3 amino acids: CASSNDRVSTEAFF. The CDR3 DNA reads TGTGCCAGTAGTAACGACAGGGTCAGCACTGAAGCTTTCTTT.

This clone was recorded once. In DNA form, the CDR3 reads TGTGCCAGCAGCTTCTCTGGGGCCAATGAAAAACTGTTTTTT. Encoded protein: CASSFSGANEKLFF. The V and J genes are TRBV5-4 and TRBJ1-4; weak D call: TRBD1 (5 bases). There are 14 residues in the CDR3. Germline V gene lookup returns CDR1 SGHNT and CDR2 YYREEE (reference sequence). V lost 2 bases to trimming and J lost 5 bases, with 10 bases between them.

The CDR3 DNA sequence: TGTGCCAGCAGCCTAGCGGGGCGAAGCTCCTACAATGAGCAGTTCTTC. It specifies CASSLAGRSSYNEQFF. This chain joins TRBV7-3 and TRBJ2-1, with 9 bases matching TRBD2. This CDR3 has 16 residues. Looked up from germline, CDR1 is SGHTA and CDR2 is FQGTGA. The V gene end was trimmed by 5 bases and the J gene end by 0 bases; junction bases not matched to a gene: 5.

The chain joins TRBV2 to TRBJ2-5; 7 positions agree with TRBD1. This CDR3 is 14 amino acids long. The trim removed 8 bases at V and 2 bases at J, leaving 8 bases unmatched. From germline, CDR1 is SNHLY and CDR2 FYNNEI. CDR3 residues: CASAGDSGQETQYF. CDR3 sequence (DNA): TGTGCCAGCGCCGGGGACAGTGGTCAAGAGACCCAGTACTTC.

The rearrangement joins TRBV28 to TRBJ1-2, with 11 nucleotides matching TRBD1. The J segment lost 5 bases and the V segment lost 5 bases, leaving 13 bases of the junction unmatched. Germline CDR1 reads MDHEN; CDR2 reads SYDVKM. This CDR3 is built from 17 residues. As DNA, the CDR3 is TGTGCCAGCAGTCCACGGACAGGGGGCCTAGGAAGATATGGCTACACCTTC. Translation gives CASSPRTGGLGRYGYTF.

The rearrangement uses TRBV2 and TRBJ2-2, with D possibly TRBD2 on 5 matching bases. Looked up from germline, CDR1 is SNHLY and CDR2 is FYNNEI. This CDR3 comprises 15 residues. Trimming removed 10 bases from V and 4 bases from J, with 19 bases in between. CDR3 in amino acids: CATKIREGITGELFF. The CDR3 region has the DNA TGTGCCACCAAAATTCGGGAAGGGATCACCGGGGAGCTGTTTTTT. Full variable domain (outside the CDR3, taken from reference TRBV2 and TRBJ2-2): EPEVTQTPSHQVTQMGQEVILRCVPISNHLYFYWYRQILGQKVEFLVSFYNNEISEKSEIFDDQFSVERPDGSNFTLKIRSTKLEDSAMYFCATKIREGITGELFFGEGSRLTVL.

This CDR3 is CASSLARSSGEQFF. The CDR3 nucleotides are TGTGCCAGCAGCTTAGCAAGGAGTTCGGGTGAGCAGTTCTTC. The chain recombines TRBV7-2 with TRBJ2-1, with D unclear. The CDR3 spans 14 residues. Per the germline V gene, CDR1 is SGHTA and CDR2 is FQGNSA. V lost 0 bases and J 9 bases, leaving 12 bases between the germline ends.

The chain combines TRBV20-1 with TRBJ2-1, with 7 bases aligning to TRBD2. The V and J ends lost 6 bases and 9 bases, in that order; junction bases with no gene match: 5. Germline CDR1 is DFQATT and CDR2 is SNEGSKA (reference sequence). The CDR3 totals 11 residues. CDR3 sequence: CSATSGGEQFF. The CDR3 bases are TGCAGTGCGACGTCGGGGGGTGAGCAGTTCTTC.

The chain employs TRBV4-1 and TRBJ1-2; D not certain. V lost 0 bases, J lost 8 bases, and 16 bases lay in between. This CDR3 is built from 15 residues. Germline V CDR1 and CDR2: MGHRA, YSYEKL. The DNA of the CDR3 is TGCGCCAGCAGCCAAGAGACGGCCAGTCTGCGGGGCTACACCTTC. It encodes CASSQETASLRGYTF.

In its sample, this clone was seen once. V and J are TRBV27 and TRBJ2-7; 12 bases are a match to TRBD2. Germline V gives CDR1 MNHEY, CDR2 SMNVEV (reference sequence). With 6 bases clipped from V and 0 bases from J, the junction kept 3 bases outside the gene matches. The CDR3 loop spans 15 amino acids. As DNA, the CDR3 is TGTGCCAGCAGCCCGACTAGCGGGAGCTCCTACGAGCAGTACTTC. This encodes CASSPTSGSSYEQYF.

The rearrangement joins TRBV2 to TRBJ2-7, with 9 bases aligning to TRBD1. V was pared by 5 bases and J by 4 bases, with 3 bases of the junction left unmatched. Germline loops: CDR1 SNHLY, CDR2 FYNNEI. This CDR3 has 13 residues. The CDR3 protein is CASSTGQGYEQYF. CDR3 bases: TGTGCCAGCAGTACGGGACAGGGATACGAGCAGTACTTC.

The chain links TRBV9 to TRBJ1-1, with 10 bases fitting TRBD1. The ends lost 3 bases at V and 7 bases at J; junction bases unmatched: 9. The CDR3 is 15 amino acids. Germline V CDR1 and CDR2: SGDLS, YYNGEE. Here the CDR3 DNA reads TGTGCCAGCAGCGCTGACAGGGGGCATCACATTGAAGCTTTCTTT. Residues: CASSADRGHHIEAFF.

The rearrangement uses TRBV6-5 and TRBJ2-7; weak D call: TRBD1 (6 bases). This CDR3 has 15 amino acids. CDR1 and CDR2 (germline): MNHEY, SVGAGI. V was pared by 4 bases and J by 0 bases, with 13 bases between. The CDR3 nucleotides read TGTGCCAGCAGTTCAGGGACACTTAGCTCCTACGAGCAGTACTTC. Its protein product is CASSSGTLSSYEQYF.

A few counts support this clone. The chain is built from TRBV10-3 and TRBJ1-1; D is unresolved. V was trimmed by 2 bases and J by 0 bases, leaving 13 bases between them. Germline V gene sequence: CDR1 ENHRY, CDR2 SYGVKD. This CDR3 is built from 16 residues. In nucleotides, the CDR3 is TGTGCCATCAGTGAGCGTAGTTGGACCTTGAACACTGAAGCTTTCTTT. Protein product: CAISERSWTLNTEAFF.

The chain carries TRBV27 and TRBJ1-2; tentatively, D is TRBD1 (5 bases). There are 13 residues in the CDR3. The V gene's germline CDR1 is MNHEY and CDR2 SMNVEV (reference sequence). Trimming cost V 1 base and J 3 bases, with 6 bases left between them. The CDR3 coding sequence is TGTGCCAGCAGTTTATGGGGGTACTATGGCTACACCTTC. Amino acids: CASSLWGYYGYTF.

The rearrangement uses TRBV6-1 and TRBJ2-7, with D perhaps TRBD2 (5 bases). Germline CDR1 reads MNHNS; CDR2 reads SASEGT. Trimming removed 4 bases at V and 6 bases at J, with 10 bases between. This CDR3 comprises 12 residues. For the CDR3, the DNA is TGTGCCAGCAGTGGGAGCGGAGGCGAGCAGTACTTC. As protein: CASSGSGGEQYF.

CDR3: CASSQGRRNEKLFF. The DNA for the CDR3 is TGTGCCAGCAGCCAGGGACGGAGAAATGAAAAACTGTTTTTT. The genes are TRBV4-2 and TRBJ1-4; a weak D match, TRBD1 (5 bases). V gave up 3 bases and J gave up 5 bases, with 10 bases separating them. CDR1 and CDR2 (germline): LGHNA, YNFKEQ. CDR3 length equals 14 residues.

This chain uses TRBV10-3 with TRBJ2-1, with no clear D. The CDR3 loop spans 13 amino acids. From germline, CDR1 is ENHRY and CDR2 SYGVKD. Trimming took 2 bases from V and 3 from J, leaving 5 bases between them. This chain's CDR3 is CAISESSYNEQFF. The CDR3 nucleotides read TGTGCCATCAGTGAGAGCAGCTACAATGAGCAGTTCTTC.

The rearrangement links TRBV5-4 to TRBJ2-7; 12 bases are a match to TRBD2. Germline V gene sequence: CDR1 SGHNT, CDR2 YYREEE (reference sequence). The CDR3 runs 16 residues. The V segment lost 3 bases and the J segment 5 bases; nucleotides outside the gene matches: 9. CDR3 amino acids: CASSSKLAGGLNEQYF. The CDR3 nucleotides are TGTGCCAGCAGCTCTAAACTAGCGGGAGGTCTTAACGAGCAGTACTTC.